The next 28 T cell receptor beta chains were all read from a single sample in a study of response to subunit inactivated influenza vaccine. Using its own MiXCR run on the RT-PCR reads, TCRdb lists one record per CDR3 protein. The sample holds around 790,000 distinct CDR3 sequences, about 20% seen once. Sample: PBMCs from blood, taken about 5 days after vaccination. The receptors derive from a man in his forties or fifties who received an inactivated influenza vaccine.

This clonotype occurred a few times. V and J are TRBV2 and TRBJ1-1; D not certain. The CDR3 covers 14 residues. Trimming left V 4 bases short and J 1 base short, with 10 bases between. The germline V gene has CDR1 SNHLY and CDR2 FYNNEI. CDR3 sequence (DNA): TGTGCCAGCAGTGTAGAGAGACAGAACACTGAAGCTTTCTTT. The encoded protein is CASSVERQNTEAFF.

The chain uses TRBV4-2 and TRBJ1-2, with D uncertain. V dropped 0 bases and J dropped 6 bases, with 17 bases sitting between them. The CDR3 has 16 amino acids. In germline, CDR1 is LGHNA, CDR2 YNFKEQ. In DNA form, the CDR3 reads TGTGCCAGCAGCCAAGAAGATAGGCCGGCGCGAGATGGCTACACCTTC. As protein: CASSQEDRPARDGYTF.

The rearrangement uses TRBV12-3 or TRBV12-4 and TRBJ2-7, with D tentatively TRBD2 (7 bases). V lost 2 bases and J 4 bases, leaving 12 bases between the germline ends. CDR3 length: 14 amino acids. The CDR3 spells CASSLRGGIYEQYF. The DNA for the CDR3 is TGTGCCAGCAGTTTAAGGGGGGGTATTTACGAGCAGTACTTC.

CDR3 coding DNA: TGCAGCGTTGCAGCTGCTAGCGGAGTTACGAACACCGGGGAGCTGTTTTTT. Translated, it gives CSVAAASGVTNTGELFF. This chain links TRBV29-1 with TRBJ2-2, with 7 bases lining up with TRBD2. This CDR3 spans 17 amino acids. Germline V gives CDR1 SQVTM, CDR2 ANQGSEA. Losses at the gene ends were 4 bases for V and 0 bases for J; bases not matched to a gene: 11.

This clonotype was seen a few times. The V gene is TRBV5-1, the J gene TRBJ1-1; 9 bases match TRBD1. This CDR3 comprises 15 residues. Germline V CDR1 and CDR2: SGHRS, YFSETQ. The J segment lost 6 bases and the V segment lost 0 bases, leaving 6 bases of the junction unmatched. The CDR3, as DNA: TGCGCCAGCAGCTTGGACTGGGACAGGGTCGCTGAAGCTTTCTTT. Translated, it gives CASSLDWDRVAEAFF.

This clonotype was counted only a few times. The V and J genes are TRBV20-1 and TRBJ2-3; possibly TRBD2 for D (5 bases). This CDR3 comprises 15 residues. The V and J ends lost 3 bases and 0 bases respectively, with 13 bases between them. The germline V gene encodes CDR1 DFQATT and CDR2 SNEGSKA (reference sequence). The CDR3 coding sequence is TGCAGTGCTAGTAGACCGGGATCTAGCACAGATACGCAGTATTTT. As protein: CSASRPGSSTDTQYF.

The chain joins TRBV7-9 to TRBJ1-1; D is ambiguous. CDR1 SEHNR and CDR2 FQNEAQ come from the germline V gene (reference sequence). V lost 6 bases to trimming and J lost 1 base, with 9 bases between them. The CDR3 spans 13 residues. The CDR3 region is CASRTTSNTEAFF. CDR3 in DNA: TGTGCCAGCAGAACGACATCGAACACTGAAGCTTTCTTT.

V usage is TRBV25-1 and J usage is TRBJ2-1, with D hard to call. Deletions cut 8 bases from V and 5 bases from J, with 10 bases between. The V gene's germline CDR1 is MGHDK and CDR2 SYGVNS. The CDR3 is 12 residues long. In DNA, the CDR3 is TGTGCCAGCGGATGGGAAAACAATGAGCAGTTCTTC. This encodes CASGWENNEQFF.

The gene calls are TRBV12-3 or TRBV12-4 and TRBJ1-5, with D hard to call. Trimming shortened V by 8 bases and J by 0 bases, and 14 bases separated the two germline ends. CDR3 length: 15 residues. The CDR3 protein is CASQWAPYSNQPQHF. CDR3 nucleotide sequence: TGTGCCAGCCAGTGGGCACCGTATAGCAATCAGCCCCAGCATTTT.

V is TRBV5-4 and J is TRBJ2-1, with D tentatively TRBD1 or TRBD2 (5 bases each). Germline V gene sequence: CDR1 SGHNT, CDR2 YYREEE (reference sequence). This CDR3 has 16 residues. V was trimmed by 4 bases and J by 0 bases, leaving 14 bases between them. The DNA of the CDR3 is TGTGCCAGCAGCCATGGGACGGAAAGCTCCTACAATGAGCAGTTCTTC. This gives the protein CASSHGTESSYNEQFF. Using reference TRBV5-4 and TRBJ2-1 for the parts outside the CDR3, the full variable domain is ETGVTQSPTHLIKTRGQQVTLRCSSQSGHNTVSWYQQALGQGPQFIFQYYREEENGRGNFPPRFSGLQFPNYSSELNVNALELDDSALYLCASSHGTESSYNEQFFGPGTRLTVL.

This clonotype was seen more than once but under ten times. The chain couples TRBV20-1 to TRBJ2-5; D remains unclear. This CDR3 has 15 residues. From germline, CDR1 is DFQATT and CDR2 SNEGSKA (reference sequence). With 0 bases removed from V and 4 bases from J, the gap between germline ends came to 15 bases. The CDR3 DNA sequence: TGCAGTGCTAGAGATTCGACTCACGGACGAGAGACCCAGTACTTC. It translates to CSARDSTHGRETQYF.

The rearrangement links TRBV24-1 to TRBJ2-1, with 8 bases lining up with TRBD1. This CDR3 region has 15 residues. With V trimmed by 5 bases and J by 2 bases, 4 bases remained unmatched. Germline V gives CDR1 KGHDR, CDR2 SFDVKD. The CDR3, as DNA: TGTGCCACCAGTGTTGCGGGACAGGCCTACAATGAGCAGTTCTTC. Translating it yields CATSVAGQAYNEQFF.

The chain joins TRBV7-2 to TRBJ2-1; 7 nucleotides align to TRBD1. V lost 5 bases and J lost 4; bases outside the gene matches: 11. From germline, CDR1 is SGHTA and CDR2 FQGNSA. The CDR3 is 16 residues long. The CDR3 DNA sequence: TGTGCCAGCAGCCCACGAGGCCCAGGGGGTTACAATGAGCAGTTCTTC. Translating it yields CASSPRGPGGYNEQFF.

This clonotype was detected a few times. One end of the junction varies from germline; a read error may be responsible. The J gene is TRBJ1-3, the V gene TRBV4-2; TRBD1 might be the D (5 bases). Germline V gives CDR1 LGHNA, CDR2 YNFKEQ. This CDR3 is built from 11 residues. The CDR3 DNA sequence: TGTGCCAGCAGCCAGCAGAGGGACTTAAGTTTT. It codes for CASSQQRDLSF.

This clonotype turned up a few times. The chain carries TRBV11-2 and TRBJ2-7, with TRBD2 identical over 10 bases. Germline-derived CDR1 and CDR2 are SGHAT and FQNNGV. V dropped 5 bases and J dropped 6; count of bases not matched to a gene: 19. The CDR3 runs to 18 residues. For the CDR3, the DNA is TGTGCCAGCAGCCCTAGGAGTCGTCGGCTAGCGGGAGAACCCGAGCAGTACTTC. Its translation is CASSPRSRRLAGEPEQYF.

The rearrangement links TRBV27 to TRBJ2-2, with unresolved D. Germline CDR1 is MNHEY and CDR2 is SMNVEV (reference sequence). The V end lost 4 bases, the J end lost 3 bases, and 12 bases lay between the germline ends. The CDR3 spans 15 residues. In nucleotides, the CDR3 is TGTGCCAGCAGTTCTTTCTTACTCTACACCGGGGAGCTGTTTTTT. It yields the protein CASSSFLLYTGELFF.

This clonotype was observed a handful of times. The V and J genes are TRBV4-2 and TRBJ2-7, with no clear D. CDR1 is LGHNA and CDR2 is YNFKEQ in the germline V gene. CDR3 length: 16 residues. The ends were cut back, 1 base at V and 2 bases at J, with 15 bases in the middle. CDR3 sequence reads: CASSQGDHVTTYEQYF. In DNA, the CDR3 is TGTGCCAGCAGCCAAGGGGATCACGTAACGACCTACGAGCAGTACTTC.

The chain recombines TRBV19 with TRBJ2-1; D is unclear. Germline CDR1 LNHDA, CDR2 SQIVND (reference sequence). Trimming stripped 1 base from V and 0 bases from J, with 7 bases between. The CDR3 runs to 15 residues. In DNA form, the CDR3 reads TGTGCCAGTAGTATAGCACGGAGCTCCTACAATGAGCAGTTCTTC. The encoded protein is CASSIARSSYNEQFF.

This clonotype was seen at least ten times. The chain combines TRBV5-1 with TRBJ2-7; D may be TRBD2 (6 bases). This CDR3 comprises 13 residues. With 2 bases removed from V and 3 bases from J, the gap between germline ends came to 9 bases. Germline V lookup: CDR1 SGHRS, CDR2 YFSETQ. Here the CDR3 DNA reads TGCGCCAGCAGCTTAGGGGACTTCTACGAGCAGTACTTC. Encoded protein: CASSLGDFYEQYF.

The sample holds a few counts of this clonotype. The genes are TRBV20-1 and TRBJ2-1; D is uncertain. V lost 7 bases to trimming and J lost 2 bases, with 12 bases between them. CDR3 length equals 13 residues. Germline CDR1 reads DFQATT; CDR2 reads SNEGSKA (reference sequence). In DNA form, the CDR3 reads TGCAGTGGCCGAGGTCTGCCCTACAATGAGCAGTTCTTC. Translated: CSGRGLPYNEQFF.

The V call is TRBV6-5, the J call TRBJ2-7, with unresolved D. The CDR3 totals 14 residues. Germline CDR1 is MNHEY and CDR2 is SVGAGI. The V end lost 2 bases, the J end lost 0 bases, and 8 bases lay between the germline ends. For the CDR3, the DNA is TGTGCCAGCAGTTACAAGGGCAGCTCCTACGAGCAGTACTTC. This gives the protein CASSYKGSSYEQYF.

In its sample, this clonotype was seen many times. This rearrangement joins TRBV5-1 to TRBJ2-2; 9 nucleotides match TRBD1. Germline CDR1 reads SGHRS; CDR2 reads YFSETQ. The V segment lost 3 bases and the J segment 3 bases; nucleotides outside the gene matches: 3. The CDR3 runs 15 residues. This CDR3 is CASSSDRGYTGELFF. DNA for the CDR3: TGCGCCAGCAGCTCGGACAGGGGATACACCGGGGAGCTGTTTTTT.

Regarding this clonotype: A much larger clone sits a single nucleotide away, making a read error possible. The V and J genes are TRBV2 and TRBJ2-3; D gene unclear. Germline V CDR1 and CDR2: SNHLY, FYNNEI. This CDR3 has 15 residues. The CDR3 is CASSEILEPTDTRYF. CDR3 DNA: TGTGCCAGCAGTGAGATACTTGAGCCCACAGATACGCGGTATTTT.

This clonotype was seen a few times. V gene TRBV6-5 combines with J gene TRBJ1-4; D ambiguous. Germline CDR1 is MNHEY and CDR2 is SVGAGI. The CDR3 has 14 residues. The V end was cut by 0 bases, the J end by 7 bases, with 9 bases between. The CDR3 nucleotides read TGTGCCAGCAGTTACTCTCACCGAGTTGAAAAACTGTTTTTT. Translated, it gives CASSYSHRVEKLFF.

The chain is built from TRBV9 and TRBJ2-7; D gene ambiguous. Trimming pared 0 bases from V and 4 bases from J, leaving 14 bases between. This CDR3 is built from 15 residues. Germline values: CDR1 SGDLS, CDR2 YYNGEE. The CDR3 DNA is TGTGCCAGCAGCGTAGCCCCCAAGACACTTTACGAGCAGTACTTC. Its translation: CASSVAPKTLYEQYF. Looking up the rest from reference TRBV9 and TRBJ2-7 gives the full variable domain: DSGVTQTPKHLITATGQRVTLRCSPRSGDLSVYWYQQSLDQGLQFLIQYYNGEERAKGNILERFSAQQFPDLHSELNLSSLELGDSALYFCASSVAPKTLYEQYFGPGTRLTVT.

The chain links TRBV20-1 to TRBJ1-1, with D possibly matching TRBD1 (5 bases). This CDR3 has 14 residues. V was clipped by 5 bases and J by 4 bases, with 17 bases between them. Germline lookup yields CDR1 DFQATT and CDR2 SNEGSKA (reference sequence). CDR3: CSADPSGVATEAFF. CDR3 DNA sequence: TGCAGTGCTGATCCCTCGGGGGTCGCCACTGAAGCTTTCTTT.

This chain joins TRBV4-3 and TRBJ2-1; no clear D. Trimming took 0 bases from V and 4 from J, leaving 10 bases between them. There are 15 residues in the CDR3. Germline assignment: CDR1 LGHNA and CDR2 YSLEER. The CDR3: CASSQEGRPYNEQFF. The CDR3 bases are TGCGCCAGCAGCCAAGAGGGCAGGCCATACAATGAGCAGTTCTTC.

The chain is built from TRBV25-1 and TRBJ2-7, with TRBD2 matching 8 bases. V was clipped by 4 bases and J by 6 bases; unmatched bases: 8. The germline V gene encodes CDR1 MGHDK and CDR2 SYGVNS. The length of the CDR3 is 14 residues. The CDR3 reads CASSGAGALVEQYF. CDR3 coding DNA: TGTGCCAGCAGTGGAGCGGGGGCGTTGGTCGAGCAGTACTTC.